A selection of T cell receptor beta chains follows, all from one sample in a study of T-cell reconstitution after alpha-beta-depleted transplantation in children. TCRdb re-called the PCR reads with MiXCR, one entry per CDR3 protein. The sample lists about 610,000 distinct CDR3 sequences, about 10% occurring once. The sample in question was PBMCs from the stem cell graft donor, obtained from the stem cell graft. The receptors derive from a human donor who donated a stem cell graft to a child with acute myeloid leukemia. Both conserved end residues are part of each CDR3. The D gene is left open where the match is weak. Some rows mark clone size as missing; the rest say once, few, many or name a class of expanded clone.

NA NA TRBJ1-5 TRBV20-1 CSARGGSEPQHF TGCAGTGCTAGGGGGGGGAGTGAGCCCCAGCATTTT
NA few TRBJ2-3 TRBV19 CASSIYHSSTDTQYF TGTGCCAGTAGTATTTATCACAGCTCCACAGATACGCAGTATTTT
NA NA TRBJ1-1 TRBV7-3 CASSLRGGRSTEAFF TGTGCCAGCAGCTTAAGGGGAGGGCGGAGCACTGAAGCTTTCTTT
TRBD2 many TRBJ2-1 TRBV12-3/TRBV12-4 CASSLRVAGAFGEQFF TGTGCCAGCAGTTTAAGGGTAGCGGGAGCTTTCGGTGAGCAGTTCTTC
TRBD2 many TRBJ2-2 TRBV20-1 CSARDWAGGDTGELFF TGCAGTGCTAGAGATTGGGCGGGAGGTGACACCGGGGAGCTGTTTTTT
NA NA TRBJ2-1 TRBV5-1 CASTVGEARDNEQFF TGCGCCAGTACGGTTGGGGAGGCACGGGACAATGAGCAGTTCTTC
TRBD2 NA TRBJ2-7 TRBV6-5 CASSYSSQREGRGYEQYF TGTGCCAGCAGTTACTCGAGCCAGCGGGAGGGCCGCGGATACGAGCAGTACTTC
NA many TRBJ1-1 TRBV29-1 CSVVIGGGFGEAFF TGCAGCGTTGTTATCGGGGGGGGCTTTGGCGAAGCTTTCTTT
NA NA TRBJ1-2 TRBV6-4 CASSGQGGGYTF TGTGCCAGCAGTGGCCAGGGAGGGGGCTACACCTTC
NA few TRBJ1-1 TRBV30 CAWSRGTTEAFF TGTGCCTGGAGCCGGGGGACCACTGAAGCTTTCTTT
NA NA TRBJ2-1 TRBV3-1 CASCAPRGLAVLYNEQFF TGTGCCAGCTGTGCACCAAGGGGGCTAGCGGTACTTTACAATGAGCAGTTCTTC
NA many TRBJ2-7 TRBV7-8 CASSLEELAARDYEQYF TGTGCCAGCAGCTTAGAGGAGTTGGCGGCTAGGGACTACGAGCAGTACTTC
NA few TRBJ2-1 TRBV28 CASTKFPYEQFF TGTGCCAGCACTAAATTCCCCTATGAGCAGTTCTTC
NA many TRBJ2-1 TRBV25-1 CASLKGTPYNEQFF TGTGCCAGCTTAAAGGGGACTCCCTACAATGAGCAGTTCTTC
NA NA TRBJ2-7 TRBV10-3 CAISPFGRDPYEQYF TGTGCCATCTCGCCTTTTGGACGGGACCCTTACGAGCAGTACTTC
NA many TRBJ1-1 TRBV28 CASVIGAMNTEAFF TGTGCCAGCGTGATTGGGGCCATGAACACTGAAGCTTTCTTT
NA many TRBJ2-7 TRBV10-3 CAISDGGTYEQYF TGTGCCATCAGTGATGGGGGTACCTACGAGCAGTACTTC
TRBD2 few TRBJ2-1 TRBV20-1 CSARGGTSGNNEQFF TGCAGTGCTAGAGGAGGGACTAGCGGGAACAATGAGCAGTTCTTC
NA NA TRBJ2-1 TRBV24-1 CATSTNQGGGFYNEQFF TGTGCCACCAGCACAAATCAGGGGGGGGGATTCTACAATGAGCAGTTCTTC
TRBD2 many TRBJ2-2 TRBV12-3/TRBV12-4 CASSSGLARQNTGELFF TGTGCCAGCAGTTCGGGACTAGCGAGACAGAACACCGGGGAGCTGTTTTTT
TRBD1 many TRBJ2-3 TRBV5-1 CASSLDRGDTDTQYF TGCGCCAGCAGCTTGGACAGGGGAGACACAGATACGCAGTATTTT
NA few TRBJ2-1 TRBV11-2 CASSLGHPTSSSQFF TGTGCCAGCAGCTTGGGACACCCGACCAGCTCCAGCCAGTTCTTC
NA NA TRBJ2-5 TRBV30 CAWSKGTAGETQYF TGTGCCTGGAGTAAAGGTACAGCGGGAGAGACCCAGTACTTC
TRBD2 NA TRBJ2-1 TRBV7-2 CASSLSGRLSSYNEQFF TGTGCCAGCAGCTTAAGCGGGAGGTTGAGCTCCTACAATGAGCAGTTCTTC
NA NA TRBJ1-5 TRBV20-1 CSARGERTARRGQPQHF TGCAGTGCTAGAGGGGAGAGGACCGCTAGACGCGGACAGCCCCAGCATTTT
TRBD2 many TRBJ2-1 TRBV15 CATSRGGLAGGYNEQFF TGTGCCACCAGCAGAGGCGGACTAGCGGGAGGCTACAATGAGCAGTTCTTC
NA many TRBJ1-1 TRBV9 CASSVGPEGTEAFF TGTGCCAGCAGCGTAGGGCCCGAGGGGACTGAAGCTTTCTTT
TRBD2 many TRBJ2-3 TRBV7-9 CASSKTSGRADTQYF TGTGCCAGCAGCAAGACTAGCGGGAGGGCAGATACGCAGTATTTT
TRBD1 many TRBJ2-1 TRBV5-1 CASSPGTAYNEQFF TGCGCCAGCAGCCCCGGGACAGCATACAATGAGCAGTTCTTC
NA many TRBJ1-1 TRBV5-1 CASSRTSRGATEAFF TGCGCCAGCAGCCGTACGTCAAGGGGGGCCACTGAAGCTTTCTTT
NA few TRBJ1-1 TRBV11-2 CASSFTPSASLNTEAFF TGTGCCAGCAGCTTCACACCGTCGGCCAGTTTAAACACTGAAGCTTTCTTT
NA NA TRBJ2-1 TRBV11-2 CASSYPGTDEQFF TGTGCCAGCAGCTACCCCGGGACCGATGAGCAGTTCTTC
NA NA TRBJ2-7 TRBV11-2 CASSLVANRVYEQYF TGTGCCAGCAGCTTAGTGGCAAACAGAGTCTACGAGCAGTACTTC
NA NA TRBJ2-7 TRBV7-3 CASSLAGNFYEQYF TGTGCCAGCAGCTTAGCGGGGAATTTCTACGAGCAGTACTTC
NA many TRBJ1-1 TRBV28 CASSLGRTLGAFF TGTGCCAGCAGTTTGGGCCGGACGTTAGGGGCTTTCTTT
NA NA TRBJ2-1 TRBV20-1 CSAISEWAYNEQFF TGCAGTGCAATTTCCGAGTGGGCCTACAATGAGCAGTTCTTC
TRBD2 many TRBJ2-3 TRBV14 CASSQLGTSGRGTQYF TGTGCCAGCAGCCAATTGGGGACTAGCGGGAGAGGTACGCAGTATTTT
TRBD1 many TRBJ1-4 TRBV12-3/TRBV12-4 CASSFSSQGTNEKLFF TGTGCCAGCAGTTTCTCCTCACAGGGGACTAATGAAAAACTGTTTTTT
NA many TRBJ2-7 TRBV15 CATSMVGYEQYF TGTGCCACCAGCATGGTAGGCTACGAGCAGTACTTC
TRBD2 many TRBJ2-1 TRBV5-1 CASSSGTSGYNEQFF TGTGCCAGCAGCTCTGGGACTAGCGGGTACAATGAGCAGTTCTTC
TRBD1 many TRBJ2-7 TRBV6-5 CASSRDSPYEQYF TGTGCCAGCAGTCGGGACAGTCCCTACGAGCAGTACTTC
TRBD1 many TRBJ2-7 TRBV28 CASRPPSPGGLSYEQYF TGTGCCAGCAGACCCCCTTCCCCAGGGGGATTAAGTTACGAGCAGTACTTC
NA NA TRBJ2-7 TRBV20-1 CSARGLFYEQYF TGCAGTGCCAGGGGACTTTTCTACGAGCAGTACTTC
NA NA TRBJ2-1 TRBV5-1 CASSPNGMNEQFF TGCGCCAGCAGCCCAAATGGGATGAATGAGCAGTTCTTC
NA many TRBJ2-7 TRBV20-1 CSASSTNYEQYF TGCAGTGCTAGTTCCACAAACTACGAGCAGTACTTC
NA NA TRBJ1-1 TRBV18 CASTGPIEAFF TGTGCCAGCACCGGGCCGATTGAAGCTTTCTTT
TRBD2 many TRBJ2-1 TRBV4-3 CASSERTSGLYNEQFF TGCGCCAGCAGCGAACGGACTAGCGGGCTTTACAATGAGCAGTTCTTC
NA few TRBJ2-4 TRBV6-1 CASRLGQENIQYF TGTGCCAGCAGACTGGGACAAGAAAACATTCAGTACTTC
NA many TRBJ1-3 TRBV5-1 CASSLESSTGNTIYF TGCGCCAGCAGCTTGGAATCTTCCACAGGAAACACCATATATTTT
TRBD2 NA TRBJ2-7 TRBV12-3/TRBV12-4 CASSSGLAGLSYEQYF TGTGCCAGCAGTTCCGGACTAGCGGGCCTCTCCTACGAGCAGTACTTC
NA few TRBJ2-1 TRBV4-2 CASSPVGYNEQFF TGTGCCAGCAGCCCCGTTGGATACAATGAGCAGTTCTTC
TRBD2 few TRBJ2-1 TRBV12-3/TRBV12-4 CASSSERTSGRVGEQFF TGTGCCAGCAGTTCGGAGCGGACTAGCGGGAGGGTAGGGGAGCAGTTCTTC
TRBD2 NA TRBJ2-2 TRBV11-3 CASSSRAGADTGELFF TGTGCCAGTAGCTCCCGAGCGGGAGCAGACACCGGGGAGCTGTTTTTT
TRBD2 NA TRBJ2-3 TRBV12-3/TRBV12-4 CASSSTSGIWDTQYF TGTGCCAGCAGTTCGACTAGCGGGATCTGGGATACGCAGTATTTT
TRBD2 NA TRBJ2-7 TRBV5-1 CASSLDVAGASEQYF TGCGCCAGCAGCTTGGACGTAGCGGGAGCTTCCGAGCAGTACTTC